The next 8 T cell receptor beta chains were all read from a single sample in a study of T-cell reconstitution after alpha-beta-depleted transplantation in children. Unique molecular identifiers were used in preparing the TCRbeta library. One entry per CDR3 protein results from TCRdb running MiXCR on the PCR reads. The repertoire holds around 240,000 distinct CDR3 sequences, with around 8.9% as singletons. The material sequenced was PBMCs from the stem cell graft donor, taken from the stem cell graft. The origin of the receptors is a human donor who donated a stem cell graft to a child with SCID.

This clonotype was recorded many times. The chain links TRBV5-1 to TRBJ1-1; D unresolved. The V end lost 0 bases, the J end lost 0 bases, and 12 bases lay between the germline ends. The V gene's germline CDR1 is SGHRS and CDR2 YFSETQ. The CDR3 extends over 16 amino acids. As DNA, the CDR3 is TGCGCCAGCAGCTTGGCCGTAGACATCATGAACACTGAAGCTTTCTTT. Encoded protein: CASSLAVDIMNTEAFF.

This chain uses TRBV5-1 with TRBJ2-1, with 9 bases lining up with TRBD2. Trimming took 3 bases from V and 6 from J; bases not matched to a gene: 4. Germline V lookup: CDR1 SGHRS, CDR2 YFSETQ. This CDR3 has 14 residues. The CDR3 loop reads CASSSGTSSNEQFF. In nucleotides, the CDR3 is TGCGCCAGCAGCTCCGGGACTAGCAGCAATGAGCAGTTCTTC.

This clonotype was counted ten times or more. V is TRBV5-1 and J is TRBJ1-2, with D tentatively TRBD1 (6 bases). Trimming removed 4 bases from V and 0 bases from J, with 16 bases in between. The length of the CDR3 is 16 residues. Germline-derived CDR1 and CDR2 are SGHRS and YFSETQ. The CDR3, as DNA: TGCGCCAGCAGCCCGGACGGACAGAGAGCTAACTATGGCTACACCTTC. This codes for CASSPDGQRANYGYTF.

The rearrangement uses TRBV20-1 and TRBJ1-2, with no clear D. V was pared by 3 bases and J by 7 bases, with 18 bases between. This CDR3 is built from 14 residues. CDR1 DFQATT and CDR2 SNEGSKA come from the germline V gene (reference sequence). The CDR3 bases are TGCAGTGCTAGGACTTCCTGGGAGTATTTTGGCTACACCTTC. This translates into CSARTSWEYFGYTF.

This clonotype was recorded many times. The chain couples TRBV7-2 to TRBJ1-5, with D possibly matching TRBD1 (5 bases). Trimming left V 1 base short and J 7 bases short, with 8 bases between. Germline loops: CDR1 SGHTA, CDR2 FQGNSA. There are 13 residues in the CDR3. The CDR3 spells CASSLGRGQPQHF. CDR3 DNA sequence: TGTGCCAGCAGCTTAGGACGGGGGCAGCCCCAGCATTTT.

This clonotype has a count of ten or more. The chain recombines TRBV5-4 with TRBJ2-3; D may be TRBD2 (6 bases). Germline V lookup: CDR1 SGHNT, CDR2 YYREEE (reference sequence). CDR3 size: 15 residues. Deletions cut 2 bases from V and 1 base from J, with 11 bases between. The CDR3 DNA sequence: TGTGCCAGCAGCTTCGACGGCGGGGGCACAGATACGCAGTATTTT. Its protein product is CASSFDGGGTDTQYF. Supplemented by reference TRBV5-4 and TRBJ2-3, the full variable domain reads ETGVTQSPTHLIKTRGQQVTLRCSSQSGHNTVSWYQQALGQGPQFIFQYYREEENGRGNFPPRFSGLQFPNYSSELNVNALELDDSALYLCASSFDGGGTDTQYFGPGTRLTVL.

Ten or more counts support this clonotype. The genes are TRBV20-1 and TRBJ2-3, with 11 bases aligning to TRBD2. This CDR3 comprises 18 residues. With 3 bases clipped from V and 0 bases from J, the junction kept 11 bases outside the gene matches. CDR1 and CDR2 (germline): DFQATT, SNEGSKA (reference sequence). The CDR3 is CSASEASGGPSSTDTQYF. The CDR3 bases are TGCAGTGCTAGTGAGGCTAGCGGGGGGCCCTCTAGCACAGATACGCAGTATTTT.

The table lists this clonotype with many counts. This chain links TRBV5-5 with TRBJ2-6; D is unresolved. The germline V and J ends were trimmed by 4 bases and 0 bases, with 5 bases remaining between them. CDR1 and CDR2 from the germline V gene are SGHKS and YYEKEE (reference sequence). The CDR3 covers 14 residues. Here the CDR3 reads CASSLHSGANVLTF. CDR3 DNA sequence: TGTGCCAGCAGCCTTCACTCTGGGGCCAACGTCCTGACTTTC.